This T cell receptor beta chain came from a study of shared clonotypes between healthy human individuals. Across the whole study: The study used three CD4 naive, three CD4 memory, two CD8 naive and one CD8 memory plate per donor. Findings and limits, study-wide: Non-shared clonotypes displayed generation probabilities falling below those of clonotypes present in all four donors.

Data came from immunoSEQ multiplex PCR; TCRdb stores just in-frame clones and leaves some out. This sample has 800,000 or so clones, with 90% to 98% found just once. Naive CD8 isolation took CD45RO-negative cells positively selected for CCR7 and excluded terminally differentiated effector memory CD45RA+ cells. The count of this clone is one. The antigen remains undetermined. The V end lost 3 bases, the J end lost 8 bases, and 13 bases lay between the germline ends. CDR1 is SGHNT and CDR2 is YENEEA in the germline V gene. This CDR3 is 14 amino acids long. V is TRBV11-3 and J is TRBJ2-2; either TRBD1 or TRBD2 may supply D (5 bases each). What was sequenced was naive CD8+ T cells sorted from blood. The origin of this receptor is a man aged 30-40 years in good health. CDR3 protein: CASSFSGAPGELFF. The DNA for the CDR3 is TGTGCCAGCAGCTTTTCCGGGGCGCCTGGGGAGCTGTTTTTT.